This T cell receptor beta chain is drawn from a study of graft-versus-host responses after intestinal transplantation. About the research overall: Tacrolimus plus steroids were given to all recipients for two to three years, preceded by anti-thymocyte globulin induction.

The CDR3 extends over 18 amino acids. Germline V CDR1 and CDR2: MDHEN, SYDVKM. TCRdb's table, derived via immunoSEQ multiplex PCR, lists solely in-frame clones and lacks some. The repertoire includes 80,000 to 100,000 clones, 75% to 90% of them detected once, and about a sixth sits in the top ten. On this clone itself: Its target is unknown.

The source is a human donor who received an intestinal transplant. The V gene is TRBV28, the J gene TRBJ2-5; D may correspond to TRBD1 or TRBD2 (5 bases each). The tail of the sequence fits TRBJ2-7 better, so the J call may be wrong. The input for sequencing was unstimulated CD8+ T cells sorted from spleen or lymph node cells, taken before intestinal transplant. The CDR3, as DNA: TGTGCCAGCAGTTTCGGGACCTCCACGTATTTGGGGCAATACGAGCAGTACTTC. This gives the protein CASSFGTSTYLGQYEQYF.